This T cell receptor (beta chain) was found in a study of blood T cell repertoires in COVID-19. The CDR3 loop spans 13 amino acids. The V and J ends lost 7 bases and 6 bases respectively, with 10 bases between them. The germline gives CDR1 MNHEY, CDR2 SVGAGI. TCRdb's table, derived via immunoSEQ multiplex PCR, lists solely in-frame clones and lacks some. The table shows about 120,000 clones, with around nine tenths occurring only once. The chain uses TRBV6-5 and TRBJ1-6, with unresolved D. The TCR originated in a woman aged 50 to 65 with acute or convalescent COVID-19. Sequenced input: peripheral blood. The CDR3 coding sequence is TGTGCCAGCAAAGACCGGGTTAATTCACCCCTCCACTTT. Its protein product is CASKDRVNSPLHF.